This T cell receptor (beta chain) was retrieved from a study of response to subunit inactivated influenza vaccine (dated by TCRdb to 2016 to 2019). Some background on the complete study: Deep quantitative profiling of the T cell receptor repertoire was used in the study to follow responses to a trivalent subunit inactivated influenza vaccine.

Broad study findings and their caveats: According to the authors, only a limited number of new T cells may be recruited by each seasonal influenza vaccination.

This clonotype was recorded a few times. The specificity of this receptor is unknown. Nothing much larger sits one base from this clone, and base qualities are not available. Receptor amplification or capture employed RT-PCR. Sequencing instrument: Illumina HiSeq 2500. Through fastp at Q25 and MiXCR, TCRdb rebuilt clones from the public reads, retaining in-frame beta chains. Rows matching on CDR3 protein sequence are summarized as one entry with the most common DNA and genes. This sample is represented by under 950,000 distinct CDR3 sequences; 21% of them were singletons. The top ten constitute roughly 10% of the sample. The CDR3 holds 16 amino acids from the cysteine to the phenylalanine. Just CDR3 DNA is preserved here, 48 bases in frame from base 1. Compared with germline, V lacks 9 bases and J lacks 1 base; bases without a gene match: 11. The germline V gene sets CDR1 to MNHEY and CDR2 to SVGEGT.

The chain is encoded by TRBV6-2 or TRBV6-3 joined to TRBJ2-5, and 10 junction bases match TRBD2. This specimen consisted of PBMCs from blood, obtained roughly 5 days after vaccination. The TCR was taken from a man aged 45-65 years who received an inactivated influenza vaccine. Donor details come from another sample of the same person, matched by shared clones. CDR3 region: CARRDRTSGSQETQYF. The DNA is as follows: TGTGCCAGGAGAGATAGGACTAGCGGAAGCCAAGAGACCCAGTACTTC.